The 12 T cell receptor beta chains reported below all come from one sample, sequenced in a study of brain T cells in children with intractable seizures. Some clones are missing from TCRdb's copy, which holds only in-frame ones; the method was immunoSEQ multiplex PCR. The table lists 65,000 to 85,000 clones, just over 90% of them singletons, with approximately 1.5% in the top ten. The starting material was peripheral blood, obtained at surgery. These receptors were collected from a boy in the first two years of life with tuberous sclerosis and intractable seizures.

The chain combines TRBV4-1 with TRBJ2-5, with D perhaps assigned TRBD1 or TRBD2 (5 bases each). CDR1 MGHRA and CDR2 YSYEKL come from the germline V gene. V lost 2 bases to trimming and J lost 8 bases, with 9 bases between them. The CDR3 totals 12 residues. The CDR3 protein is CASSQLGVTQYF. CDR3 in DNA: TGCGCCAGCAGCCAACTGGGGGTCACCCAGTACTTC.

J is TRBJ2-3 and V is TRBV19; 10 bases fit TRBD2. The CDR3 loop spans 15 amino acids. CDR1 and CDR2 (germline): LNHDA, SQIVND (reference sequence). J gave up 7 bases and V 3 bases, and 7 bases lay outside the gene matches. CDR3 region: CASSISGGPHHTQYF. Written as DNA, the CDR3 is TGTGCCAGTAGTATTAGCGGGGGGCCCCACCATACGCAGTATTTT.

The CDR3 reads CASSQGSSTDTQYF. CDR3 DNA sequence: TGTGCCAGCAGCCAAGGCAGTAGCACAGATACGCAGTATTTT. The J gene is TRBJ2-3, the V gene TRBV3-1 (or the pseudogene TRBV3-2); D is undetermined. V lost 1 base, J lost 0 bases, and 5 bases lay in between. This CDR3 has 14 amino acids. CDR1 is LGHDT and CDR2 is YNNKEL in the germline V gene (reference sequence).

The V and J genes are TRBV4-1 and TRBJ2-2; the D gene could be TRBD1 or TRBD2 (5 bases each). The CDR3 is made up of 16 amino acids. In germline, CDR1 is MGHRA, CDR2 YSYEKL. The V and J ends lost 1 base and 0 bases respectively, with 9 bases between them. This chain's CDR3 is CASSQVRDANTGELFF. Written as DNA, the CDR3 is TGCGCCAGCAGCCAAGTTAGGGACGCGAACACCGGGGAGCTGTTTTTT.

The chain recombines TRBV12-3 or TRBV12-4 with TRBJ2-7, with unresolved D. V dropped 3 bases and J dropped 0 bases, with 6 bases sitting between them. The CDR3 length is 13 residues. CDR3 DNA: TGTGCCAGCAGTTTCGGCTTCTCCTACGAGCAGTACTTC. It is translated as CASSFGFSYEQYF.

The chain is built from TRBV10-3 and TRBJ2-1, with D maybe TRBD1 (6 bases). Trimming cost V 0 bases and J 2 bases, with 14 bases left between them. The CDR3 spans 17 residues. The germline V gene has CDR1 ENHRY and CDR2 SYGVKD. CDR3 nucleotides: TGTGCCATCAGTGAGTCCCCACCGACAGGCGCCTACAATGAGCAGTTCTTC. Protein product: CAISESPPTGAYNEQFF.

CDR3 sequence: CASSLDGVTGNTIYF. The CDR3 region has the DNA TGTGCCAGCAGCTTAGACGGGGTTACTGGAAACACCATATATTTT. The rearrangement uses TRBV11-3 and TRBJ1-3; no firm D call. The germline V gene encodes CDR1 SGHNT and CDR2 YENEEA. The V gene lost 0 bases and the J gene lost 2 bases, with 8 bases spanning the gap. The CDR3 totals 15 residues.

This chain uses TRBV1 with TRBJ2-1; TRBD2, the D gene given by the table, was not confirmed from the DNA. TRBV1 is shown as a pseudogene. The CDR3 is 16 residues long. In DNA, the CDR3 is TGCACCAGCAGCCAAGATCTAGCGGTTTTCTACAATGAGCAGTTCTTC. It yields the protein CTSSQDLAVFYNEQFF.

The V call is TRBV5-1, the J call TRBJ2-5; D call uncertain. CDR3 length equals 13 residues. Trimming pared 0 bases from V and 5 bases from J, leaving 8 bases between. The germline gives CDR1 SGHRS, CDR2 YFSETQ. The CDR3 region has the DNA TGCGCCAGCAGCTTGGCGGGTACGGAGACCCAGTACTTC. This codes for CASSLAGTETQYF.

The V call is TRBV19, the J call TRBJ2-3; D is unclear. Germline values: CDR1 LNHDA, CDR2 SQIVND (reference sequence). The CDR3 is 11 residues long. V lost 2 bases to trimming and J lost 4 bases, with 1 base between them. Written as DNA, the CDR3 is TGTGCCAGTAGTATATCAGATACGCAGTATTTT. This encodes CASSISDTQYF.

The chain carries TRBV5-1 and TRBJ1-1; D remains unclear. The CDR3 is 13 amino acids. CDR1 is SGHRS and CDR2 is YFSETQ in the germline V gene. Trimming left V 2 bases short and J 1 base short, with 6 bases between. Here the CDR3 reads CASSFVGNTEAFF. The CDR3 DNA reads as TGCGCCAGCAGCTTCGTAGGGAACACTGAAGCTTTCTTT.

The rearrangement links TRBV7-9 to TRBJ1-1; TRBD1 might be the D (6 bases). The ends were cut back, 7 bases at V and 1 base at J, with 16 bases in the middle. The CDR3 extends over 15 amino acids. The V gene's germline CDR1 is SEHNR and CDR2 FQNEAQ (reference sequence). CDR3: CASTRGAGPNTEAFF. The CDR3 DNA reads TGTGCCAGCACGAGGGGGGCAGGGCCGAACACTGAAGCTTTCTTT.